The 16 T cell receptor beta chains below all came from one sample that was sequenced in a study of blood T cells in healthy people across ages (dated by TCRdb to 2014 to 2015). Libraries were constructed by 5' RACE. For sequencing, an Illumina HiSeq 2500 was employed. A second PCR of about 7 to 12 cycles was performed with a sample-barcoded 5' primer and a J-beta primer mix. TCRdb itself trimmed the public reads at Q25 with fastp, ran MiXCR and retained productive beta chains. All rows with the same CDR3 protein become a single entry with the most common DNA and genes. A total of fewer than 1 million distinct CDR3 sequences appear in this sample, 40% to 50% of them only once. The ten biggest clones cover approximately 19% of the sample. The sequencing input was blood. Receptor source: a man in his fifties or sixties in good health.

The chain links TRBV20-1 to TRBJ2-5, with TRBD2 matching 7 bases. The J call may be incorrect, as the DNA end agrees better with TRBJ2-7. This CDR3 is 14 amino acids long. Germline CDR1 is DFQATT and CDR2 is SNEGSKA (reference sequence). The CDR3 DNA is TGCAGTGCTAGAGTTGCACTAGCGAACTACGAGCAGTACTTC. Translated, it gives CSARVALANYEQYF.

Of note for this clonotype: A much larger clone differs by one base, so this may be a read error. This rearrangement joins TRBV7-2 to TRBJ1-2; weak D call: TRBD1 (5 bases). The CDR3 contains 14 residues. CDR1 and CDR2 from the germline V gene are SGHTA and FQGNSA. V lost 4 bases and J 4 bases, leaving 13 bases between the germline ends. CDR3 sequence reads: CASSSAGGVYGYTF. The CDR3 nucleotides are TGTGCCAGCAGCTCCGCCGGGGGTGTCTATGGCTACACCTTC.

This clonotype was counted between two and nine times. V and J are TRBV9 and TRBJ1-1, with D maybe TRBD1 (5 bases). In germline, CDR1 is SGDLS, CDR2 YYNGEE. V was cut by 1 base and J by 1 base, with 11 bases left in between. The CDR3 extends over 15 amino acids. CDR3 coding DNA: TGTGCCAGCAGCGTATTAGGGACGCCGAACACTGAAGCTTTCTTT. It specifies CASSVLGTPNTEAFF.

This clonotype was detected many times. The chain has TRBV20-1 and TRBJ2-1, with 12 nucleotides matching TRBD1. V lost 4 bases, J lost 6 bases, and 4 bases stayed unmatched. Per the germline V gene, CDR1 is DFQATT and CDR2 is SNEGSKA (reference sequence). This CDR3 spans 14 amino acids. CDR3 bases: TGCAGTGCTACGGGACAGGGGGCCGGCAATGAGCAGTTCTTC. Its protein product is CSATGQGAGNEQFF.

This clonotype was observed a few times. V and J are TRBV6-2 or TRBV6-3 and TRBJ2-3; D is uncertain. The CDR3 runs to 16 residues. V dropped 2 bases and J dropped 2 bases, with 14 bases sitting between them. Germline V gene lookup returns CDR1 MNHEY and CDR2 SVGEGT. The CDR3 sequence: CASSYGLTTSTDTQYF. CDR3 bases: TGTGCCAGCAGTTACGGCCTAACGACCTCCACAGATACGCAGTATTTT.

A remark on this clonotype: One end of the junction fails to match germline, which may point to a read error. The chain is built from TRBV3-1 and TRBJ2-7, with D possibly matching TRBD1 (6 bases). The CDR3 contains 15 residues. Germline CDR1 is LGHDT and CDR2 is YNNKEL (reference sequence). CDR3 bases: TGTGTCAGCAGCCAAAGGCCGGGACAAGAATACGAGCAGTACTTC. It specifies CVSSQRPGQEYEQYF.

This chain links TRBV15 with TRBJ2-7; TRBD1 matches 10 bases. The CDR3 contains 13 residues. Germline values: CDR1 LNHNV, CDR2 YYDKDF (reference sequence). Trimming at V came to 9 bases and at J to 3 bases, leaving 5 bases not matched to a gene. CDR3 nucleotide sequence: TGTGCCACTAGGGACAGGGGAAGCTACGAGCAGTACTTC. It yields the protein CATRDRGSYEQYF.

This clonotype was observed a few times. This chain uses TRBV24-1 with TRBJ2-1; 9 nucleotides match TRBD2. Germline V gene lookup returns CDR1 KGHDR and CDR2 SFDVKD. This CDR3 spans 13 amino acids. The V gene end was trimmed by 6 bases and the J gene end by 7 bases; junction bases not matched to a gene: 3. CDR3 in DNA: TGTGCCACCAGTAGCGGGGGGATGAATGAGCAGTTCTTC. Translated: CATSSGGMNEQFF.

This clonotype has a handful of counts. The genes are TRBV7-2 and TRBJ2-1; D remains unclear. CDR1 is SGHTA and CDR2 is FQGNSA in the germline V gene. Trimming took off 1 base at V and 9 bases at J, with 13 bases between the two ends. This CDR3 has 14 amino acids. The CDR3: CASSLELRGGEQFF. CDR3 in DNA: TGTGCCAGCAGCTTAGAGCTAAGAGGTGGTGAGCAGTTCTTC.

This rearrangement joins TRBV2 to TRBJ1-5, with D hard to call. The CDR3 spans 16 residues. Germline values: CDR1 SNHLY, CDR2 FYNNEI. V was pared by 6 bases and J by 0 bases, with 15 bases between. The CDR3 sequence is CASSSSSVYSNQPQHF. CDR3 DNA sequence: TGTGCCAGCAGCTCTTCCTCGGTTTATAGCAATCAGCCCCAGCATTTT.

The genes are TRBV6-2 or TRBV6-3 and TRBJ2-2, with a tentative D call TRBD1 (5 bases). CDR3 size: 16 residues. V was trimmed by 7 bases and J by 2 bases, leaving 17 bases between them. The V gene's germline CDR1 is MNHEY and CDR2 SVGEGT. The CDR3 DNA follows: TGTGCCAGCACCTCACAAGGTCAGGGTAACACCGGGGAGCTGTTTTTT. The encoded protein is CASTSQGQGNTGELFF.

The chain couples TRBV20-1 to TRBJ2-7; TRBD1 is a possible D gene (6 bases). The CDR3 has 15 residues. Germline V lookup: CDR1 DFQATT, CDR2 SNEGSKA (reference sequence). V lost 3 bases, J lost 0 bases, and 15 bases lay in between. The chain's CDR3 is CSASPPRGGSYEQYF. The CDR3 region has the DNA TGCAGTGCTAGTCCACCCAGGGGCGGCTCCTACGAGCAGTACTTC.

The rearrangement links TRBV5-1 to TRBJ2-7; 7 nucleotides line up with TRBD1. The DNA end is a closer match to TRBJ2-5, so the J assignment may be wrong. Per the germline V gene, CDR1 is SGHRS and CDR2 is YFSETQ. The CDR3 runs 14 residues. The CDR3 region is CASSERQGIVTQYF. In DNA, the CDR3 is TGCGCCAGCAGCGAACGACAGGGTATAGTGACCCAGTACTTC.

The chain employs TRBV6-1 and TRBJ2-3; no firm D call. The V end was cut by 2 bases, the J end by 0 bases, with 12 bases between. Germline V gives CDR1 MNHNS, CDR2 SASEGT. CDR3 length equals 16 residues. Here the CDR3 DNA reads TGTGCCAGCAGTGAATTGAAGGCCAAAAGCACAGATACGCAGTATTTT. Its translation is CASSELKAKSTDTQYF.

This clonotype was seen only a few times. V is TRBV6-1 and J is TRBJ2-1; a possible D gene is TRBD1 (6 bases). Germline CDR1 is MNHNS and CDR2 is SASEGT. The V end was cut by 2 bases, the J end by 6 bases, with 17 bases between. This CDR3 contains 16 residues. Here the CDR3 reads CASSEWGTSETNEQFF. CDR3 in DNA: TGTGCCAGCAGTGAATGGGGGACAAGTGAGACCAATGAGCAGTTCTTC.

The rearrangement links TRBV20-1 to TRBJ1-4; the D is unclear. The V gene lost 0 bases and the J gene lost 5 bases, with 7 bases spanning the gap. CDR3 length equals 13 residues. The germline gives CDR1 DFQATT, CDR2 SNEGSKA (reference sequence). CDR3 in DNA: TGCAGTGCTAGAGACCAGCAAAATGAAAAACTGTTTTTT. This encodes CSARDQQNEKLFF.